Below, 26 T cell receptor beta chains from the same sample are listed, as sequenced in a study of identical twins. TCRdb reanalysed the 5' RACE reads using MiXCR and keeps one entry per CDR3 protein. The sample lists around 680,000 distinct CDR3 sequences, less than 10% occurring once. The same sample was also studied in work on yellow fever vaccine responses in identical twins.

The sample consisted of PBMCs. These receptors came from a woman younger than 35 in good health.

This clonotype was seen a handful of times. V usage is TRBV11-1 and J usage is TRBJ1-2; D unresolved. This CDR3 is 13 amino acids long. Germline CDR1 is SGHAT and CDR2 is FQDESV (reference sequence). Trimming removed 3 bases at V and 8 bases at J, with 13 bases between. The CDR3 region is CASSFPLLGGYTF. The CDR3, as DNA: TGTGCCAGCAGCTTTCCCCTCCTGGGGGGCTACACCTTC.

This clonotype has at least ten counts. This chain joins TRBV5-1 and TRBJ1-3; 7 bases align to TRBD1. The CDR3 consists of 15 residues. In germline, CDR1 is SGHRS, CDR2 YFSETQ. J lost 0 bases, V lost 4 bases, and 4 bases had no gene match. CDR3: CASSPGQSSGNTIYF. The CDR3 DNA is TGCGCCAGCAGCCCGGGACAGAGCTCTGGAAACACCATATATTTT.

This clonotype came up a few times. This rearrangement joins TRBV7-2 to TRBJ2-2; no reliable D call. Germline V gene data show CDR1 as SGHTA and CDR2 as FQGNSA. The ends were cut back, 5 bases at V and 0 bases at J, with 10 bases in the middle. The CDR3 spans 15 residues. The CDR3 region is CASSPRLSNTGELFF. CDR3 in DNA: TGTGCCAGCAGCCCCAGGCTCTCGAACACCGGGGAGCTGTTTTTT. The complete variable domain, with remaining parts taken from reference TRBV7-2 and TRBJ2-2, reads GAGVSQSPSNKVTEKGKDVELRCDPISGHTALYWYRQSLGQGLEFLIYFQGNSAPDKSGLPSDRFSAERTGGSVSTLTIQRTQQEDSAVYLCASSPRLSNTGELFFGEGSRLTVL.

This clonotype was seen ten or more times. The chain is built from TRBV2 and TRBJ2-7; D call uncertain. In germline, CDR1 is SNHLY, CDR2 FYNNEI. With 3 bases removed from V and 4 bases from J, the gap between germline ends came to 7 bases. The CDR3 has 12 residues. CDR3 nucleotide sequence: TGTGCCAGCAGTGAGATCGGTTACGAGCAGTACTTC. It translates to CASSEIGYEQYF.

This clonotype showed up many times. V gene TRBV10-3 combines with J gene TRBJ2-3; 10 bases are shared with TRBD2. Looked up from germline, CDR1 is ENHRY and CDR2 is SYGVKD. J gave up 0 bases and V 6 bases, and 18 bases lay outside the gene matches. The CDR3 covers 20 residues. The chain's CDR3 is CAIRRWSGLAGEPSTDTQYF. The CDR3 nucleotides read TGTGCCATCAGAAGATGGAGCGGGCTAGCGGGGGAACCTAGCACAGATACGCAGTATTTT.

The CDR3 nucleotides read TGTGCCAGCAGCCTTAAGACAGGGGGAACTTCACCCCTCCACTTT. Amino acids: CASSLKTGGTSPLHF. This chain connects TRBV7-6 to TRBJ1-6; 9 nucleotides match TRBD1. Germline CDR1 reads SGHVS; CDR2 reads FNYEAQ. Trimming cost V 5 bases and J 9 bases; bases outside gene matches: 8. This CDR3 has 15 amino acids.

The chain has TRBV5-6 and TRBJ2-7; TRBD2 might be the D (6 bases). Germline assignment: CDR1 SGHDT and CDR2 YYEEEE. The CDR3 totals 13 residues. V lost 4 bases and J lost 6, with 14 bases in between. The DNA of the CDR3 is TGTGCCAGCAGCCTGGAGGGGTCGCTCGAGCAGTACTTC. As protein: CASSLEGSLEQYF.

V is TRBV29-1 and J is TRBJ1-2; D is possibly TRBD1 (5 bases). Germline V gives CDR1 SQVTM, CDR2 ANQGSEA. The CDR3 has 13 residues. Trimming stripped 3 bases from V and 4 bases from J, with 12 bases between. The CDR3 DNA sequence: TGCAGCGTTGACGCAGGGAACTTCTATGGCTACACCTTC. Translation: CSVDAGNFYGYTF.

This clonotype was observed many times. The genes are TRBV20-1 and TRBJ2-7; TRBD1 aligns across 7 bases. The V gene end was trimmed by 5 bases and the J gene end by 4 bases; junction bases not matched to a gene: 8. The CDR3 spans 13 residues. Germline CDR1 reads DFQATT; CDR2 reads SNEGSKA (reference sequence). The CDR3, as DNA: TGCAGTGCTCCCGGGACAGCTATGTACGAGCAGTACTTC. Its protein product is CSAPGTAMYEQYF.

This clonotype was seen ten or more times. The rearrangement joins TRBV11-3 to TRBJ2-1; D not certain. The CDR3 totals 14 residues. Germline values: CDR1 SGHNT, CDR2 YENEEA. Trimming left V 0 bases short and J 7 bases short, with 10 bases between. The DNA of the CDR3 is TGTGCCAGCAGCTTAGATAGATCGGGTAATGAGCAGTTCTTC. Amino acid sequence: CASSLDRSGNEQFF.

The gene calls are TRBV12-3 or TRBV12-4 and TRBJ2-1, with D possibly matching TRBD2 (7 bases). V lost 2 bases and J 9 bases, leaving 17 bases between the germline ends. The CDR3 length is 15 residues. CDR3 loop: CASSLFGGANGEQFF. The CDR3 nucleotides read TGTGCCAGCAGTTTATTTGGGGGGGCAAACGGTGAGCAGTTCTTC.

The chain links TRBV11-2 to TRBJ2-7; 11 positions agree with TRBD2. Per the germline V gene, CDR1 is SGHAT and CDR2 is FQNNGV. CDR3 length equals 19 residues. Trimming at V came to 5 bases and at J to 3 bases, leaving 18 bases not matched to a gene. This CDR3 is CASSPRGTLAGGSIYEQYF. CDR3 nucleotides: TGTGCCAGCAGCCCTAGGGGCACTCTAGCGGGAGGTTCTATCTACGAGCAGTACTTC.

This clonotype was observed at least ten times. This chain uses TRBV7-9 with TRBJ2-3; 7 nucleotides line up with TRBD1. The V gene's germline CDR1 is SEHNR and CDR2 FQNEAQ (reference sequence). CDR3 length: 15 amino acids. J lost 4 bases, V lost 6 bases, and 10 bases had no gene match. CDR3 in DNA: TGTGCCAGCAGAGCAACAGGGGTCTACGCAGATACGCAGTATTTT. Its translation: CASRATGVYADTQYF.

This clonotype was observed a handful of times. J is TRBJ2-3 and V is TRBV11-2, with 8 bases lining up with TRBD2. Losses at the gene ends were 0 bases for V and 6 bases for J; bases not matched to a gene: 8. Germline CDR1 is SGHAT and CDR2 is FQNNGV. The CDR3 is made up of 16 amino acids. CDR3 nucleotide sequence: TGTGCCAGCAGCTTAGAGACGGGGGGGCCAAAGGATACGCAGTATTTT. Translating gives CASSLETGGPKDTQYF.

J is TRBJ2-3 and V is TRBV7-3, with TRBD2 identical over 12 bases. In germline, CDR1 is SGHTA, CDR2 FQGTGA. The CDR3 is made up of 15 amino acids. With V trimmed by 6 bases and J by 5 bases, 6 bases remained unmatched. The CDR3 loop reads CASRASGGAIDTQYF. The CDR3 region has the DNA TGTGCCAGCAGAGCTAGCGGGGGGGCCATAGATACGCAGTATTTT.

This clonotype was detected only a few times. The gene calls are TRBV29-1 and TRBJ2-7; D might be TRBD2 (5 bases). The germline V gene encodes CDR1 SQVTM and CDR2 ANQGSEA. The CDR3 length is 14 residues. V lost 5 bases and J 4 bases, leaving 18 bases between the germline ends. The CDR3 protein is CSVLDRKREYEQYF. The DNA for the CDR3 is TGCAGCGTTCTAGACCGAAAAAGGGAGTACGAGCAGTACTTC.

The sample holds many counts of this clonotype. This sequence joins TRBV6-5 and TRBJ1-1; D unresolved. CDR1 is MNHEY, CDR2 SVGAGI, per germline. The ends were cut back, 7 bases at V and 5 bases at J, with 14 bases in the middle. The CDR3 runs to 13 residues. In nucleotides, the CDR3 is TGTGCCAGCACTGTACTCATGGGGACTGAAGCTTTCTTT. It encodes CASTVLMGTEAFF.

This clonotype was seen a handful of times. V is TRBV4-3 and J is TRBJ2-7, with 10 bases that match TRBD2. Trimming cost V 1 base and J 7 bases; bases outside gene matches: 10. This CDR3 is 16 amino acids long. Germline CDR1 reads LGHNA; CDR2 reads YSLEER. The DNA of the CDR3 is TGCGCCAGCAGCCAAGGACTAGCGGGCCGTCTGGGGGAGCAGTACTTC. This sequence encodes CASSQGLAGRLGEQYF.

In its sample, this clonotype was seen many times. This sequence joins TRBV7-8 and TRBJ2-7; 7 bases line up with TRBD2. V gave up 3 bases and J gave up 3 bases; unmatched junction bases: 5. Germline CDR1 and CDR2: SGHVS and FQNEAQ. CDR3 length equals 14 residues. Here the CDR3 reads CASSFTSESYEQYF. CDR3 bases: TGTGCCAGCAGCTTTACTAGCGAGAGCTACGAGCAGTACTTC. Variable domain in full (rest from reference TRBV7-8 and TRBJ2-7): GAGVSQSPRYKVAKRGQDVALRCDPISGHVSLFWYQQALGQGPEFLTYFQNEAQLDKSGLPSDRFFAERPEGSVSTLKIQRTQQEDSAVYLCASSFTSESYEQYFGPGTRLTVT.

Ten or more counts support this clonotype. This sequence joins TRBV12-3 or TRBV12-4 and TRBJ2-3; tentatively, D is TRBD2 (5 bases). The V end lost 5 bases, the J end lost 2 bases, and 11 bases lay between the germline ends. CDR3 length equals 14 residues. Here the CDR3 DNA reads TGTGCCAGCAGTCCCGGACTGCTCACAGATACGCAGTATTTT. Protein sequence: CASSPGLLTDTQYF.

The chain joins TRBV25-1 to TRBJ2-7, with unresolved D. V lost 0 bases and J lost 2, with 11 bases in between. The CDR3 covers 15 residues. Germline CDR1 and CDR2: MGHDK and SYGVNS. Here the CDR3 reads CASSEYHLGTYEQYF. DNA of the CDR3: TGTGCCAGCAGTGAATATCACTTGGGCACCTACGAGCAGTACTTC.

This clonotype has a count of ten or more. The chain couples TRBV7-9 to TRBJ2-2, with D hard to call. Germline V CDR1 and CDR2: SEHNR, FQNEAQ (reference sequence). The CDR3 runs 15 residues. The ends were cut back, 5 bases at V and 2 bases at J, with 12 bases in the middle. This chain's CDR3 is CASSPVPANTGELFF. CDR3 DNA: TGTGCCAGCAGCCCCGTTCCCGCAAACACCGGGGAGCTGTTTTTT.

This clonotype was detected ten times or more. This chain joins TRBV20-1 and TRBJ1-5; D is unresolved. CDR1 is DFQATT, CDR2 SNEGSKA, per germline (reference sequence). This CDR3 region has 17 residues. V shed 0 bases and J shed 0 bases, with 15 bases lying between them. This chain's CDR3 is CSARDNINPYSNQPQHF. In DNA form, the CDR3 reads TGCAGTGCTAGAGATAATATTAACCCTTATAGCAATCAGCCCCAGCATTTT.

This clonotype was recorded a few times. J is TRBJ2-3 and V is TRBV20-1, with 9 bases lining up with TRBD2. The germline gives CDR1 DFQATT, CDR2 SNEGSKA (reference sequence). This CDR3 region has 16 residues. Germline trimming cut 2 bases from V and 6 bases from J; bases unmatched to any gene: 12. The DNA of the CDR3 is TGCAGTGCTAGATTCTTACTAGCGGGTAGAGACGATACGCAGTATTTT. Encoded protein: CSARFLLAGRDDTQYF.

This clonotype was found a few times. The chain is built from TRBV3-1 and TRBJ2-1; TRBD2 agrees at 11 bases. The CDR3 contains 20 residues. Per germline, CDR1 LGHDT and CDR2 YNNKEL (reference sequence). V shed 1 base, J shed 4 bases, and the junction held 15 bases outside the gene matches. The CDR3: CASSQAEDSGGAGGYNEQFF. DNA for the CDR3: TGTGCCAGCAGCCAAGCGGAGGATAGCGGGGGGGCCGGTGGGTACAATGAGCAGTTCTTC.

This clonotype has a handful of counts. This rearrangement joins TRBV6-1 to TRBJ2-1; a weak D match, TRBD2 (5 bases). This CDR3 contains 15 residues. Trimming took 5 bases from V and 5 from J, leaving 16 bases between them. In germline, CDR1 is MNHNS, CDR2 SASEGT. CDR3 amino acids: CASSRARTYNNEQFF. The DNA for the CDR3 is TGTGCCAGCAGTCGGGCCCGGACTTATAACAATGAGCAGTTCTTC.